A single sample is the source of the 20 T cell receptor beta chains below, sequenced in a study of cytomegalovirus exposure and HLA in healthy donors. Primers for the PCR totalled 60 Vbeta and 13 Jbeta. Here immunoSEQ multiplex PCR was the method, and the copy in TCRdb shows in-frame clones only, minus some. The top ten clones hold more than 5% of a sample with some 250,000 clones, 82% of them seen once. Sequencing was done on a sample of PBMCs. These receptors came from a woman in her forties in good health and CMV-seropositive.

V and J are TRBV6-1 and TRBJ1-1; D is ambiguous. V lost 3 bases and J lost 12, with 14 bases in between. Germline lookup yields CDR1 MNHNS and CDR2 SASEGT. The CDR3 has 12 amino acids. DNA for the CDR3: TGTGCCAGCAGTGATACCCCAACCTATCCTTTCTTT. It specifies CASSDTPTYPFF.

The J gene is TRBJ2-7, the V gene TRBV11-2, with 7 bases lining up with TRBD2. The trim removed 6 bases at V and 0 bases at J, leaving 8 bases unmatched. The germline CDR1 and CDR2 sequences are SGHAT and FQNNGV. The CDR3 is 15 residues long. CDR3 in DNA: TGTGCCAGCAGTCCTAGCGGTTTGAGCTCCTACGAGCAGTACTTC. This codes for CASSPSGLSSYEQYF.

The V call is TRBV5-1, the J call TRBJ2-5; 10 bases line up with TRBD2. This CDR3 has 17 residues. Germline V gene data show CDR1 as SGHRS and CDR2 as YFSETQ. V lost 2 bases, J lost 4 bases, and 11 bases stayed unmatched. CDR3: CASSFQAGGSVGETQYF. CDR3 nucleotide sequence: TGCGCCAGCAGCTTCCAAGCGGGAGGGAGTGTCGGAGAGACCCAGTACTTC.

V and J are TRBV7-2 and TRBJ2-2; 9 nucleotides align to TRBD2. V lost 1 base and J lost 2; bases outside the gene matches: 2. CDR1 and CDR2 (germline): SGHTA, FQGNSA. The CDR3 consists of 16 residues. The CDR3 loop is CASSLVGTSNTGELFF. CDR3 nucleotides: TGTGCCAGCAGCTTAGTGGGGACTAGCAACACCGGGGAGCTGTTTTTT.

The rearrangement joins TRBV6-6 to TRBJ1-2, with 7 nucleotides matching TRBD1. CDR3 length equals 16 residues. Germline CDR1 MNHNY, CDR2 SVGAGI (reference sequence). J gave up 8 bases and V 0 bases, and 12 bases lay outside the gene matches. The CDR3 coding sequence is TGTGCCAGCAGTTACTCGGAAGGGGGCTTGACTGGGGGCTACACCTTC. Its translation: CASSYSEGGLTGGYTF.

The DNA for the CDR3 is TGTGCCATCAGTGGGACATCGAACACTGAAGCTTTCTTT. Its protein is CAISGTSNTEAFF. The J gene is TRBJ1-1, the V gene TRBV10-3, with D tentatively TRBD1 (5 bases). V lost 4 bases and J 1 base, leaving 7 bases between the germline ends. Germline CDR1 ENHRY, CDR2 SYGVKD. CDR3 length: 13 residues.

The chain combines TRBV7-9 with TRBJ1-1, with a tentative D call TRBD1 (5 bases). Germline assignment: CDR1 SEHNR and CDR2 FQNEAQ (reference sequence). The CDR3 loop spans 15 amino acids. With 5 bases removed from V and 6 bases from J, the gap between germline ends came to 19 bases. CDR3 DNA sequence: TGTGCCAGCAGCATGTCCGGGACTTTTAGTGCTGAAGCTTTCTTT. It codes for CASSMSGTFSAEAFF. Supplemented by reference TRBV7-9 and TRBJ1-1, the full variable domain reads DTGVSQNPRHKITKRGQNVTFRCDPISEHNRLYWYRQTLGQGPEFLTYFQNEAQLEKSRLLSDRFSAERPKGSFSTLEIQRTEQGDSAMYLCASSMSGTFSAEAFFGQGTRLTVV.

The chain carries TRBV5-6 and TRBJ2-1; TRBD2 might be the D (6 bases). CDR1 and CDR2 (germline): SGHDT, YYEEEE. Trimming took 4 bases from V and 0 from J, leaving 11 bases between them. The CDR3 has 15 residues. The CDR3 DNA is TGTGCCAGCAGCCTAGCGTTCAGCTCCTACAATGAGCAGTTCTTC. This codes for CASSLAFSSYNEQFF.

The chain has TRBV7-2 and TRBJ1-1; D is possibly TRBD1 (5 bases). Germline CDR1 reads SGHTA; CDR2 reads FQGNSA. The CDR3 has 12 amino acids. V lost 5 bases and J 7 bases, leaving 11 bases between the germline ends. The CDR3 DNA is TGTGCCAGCAGCGCTCAGGGCATTGAAGCTTTCTTT. Amino acids: CASSAQGIEAFF. The full variable domain, its missing parts supplied by reference TRBV7-2 and TRBJ1-1, is GAGVSQSPSNKVTEKGKDVELRCDPISGHTALYWYRQSLGQGLEFLIYFQGNSAPDKSGLPSDRFSAERTGGSVSTLTIQRTQQEDSAVYLCASSAQGIEAFFGQGTRLTVV.

The J gene is TRBJ2-7, the V gene TRBV11-2; 7 bases match TRBD2. The CDR3 is 14 amino acids. Germline trimming cut 8 bases from V and 5 bases from J; bases unmatched to any gene: 12. Per the germline V gene, CDR1 is SGHAT and CDR2 is FQNNGV. The CDR3 sequence: CASRQPGLWDEQYF. The CDR3 DNA is TGTGCCAGCCGCCAGCCGGGACTATGGGACGAGCAGTACTTC.

The chain employs TRBV6-1 and TRBJ2-7, with D perhaps matching TRBD2 (5 bases). The CDR3 is 15 residues long. The V end lost 6 bases, the J end lost 1 base, and 16 bases lay between the germline ends. Germline V gene lookup returns CDR1 MNHNS and CDR2 SASEGT. CDR3 sequence: CASSPTLGISYEQYF. DNA of the CDR3: TGTGCCAGCAGCCCTACACTAGGGATTTCCTACGAGCAGTACTTC.

As concerns this clone: One end of the junction does not line up with germline, which may come from a read error. The chain has TRBV7-9 and TRBJ2-7, with D possibly TRBD1 on 6 matching bases. The CDR3 is 12 residues long. Per germline, CDR1 SEHNR and CDR2 FQNEAQ (reference sequence). CDR3 loop: CSSSPGVGEQYF. The CDR3 DNA is TGTTCCAGCAGTCCAGGGGTCGGGGAGCAGTACTTC.

The V gene is TRBV9, the J gene TRBJ2-2, with 11 positions matching TRBD2. V was clipped by 1 base and J by 4 bases; unmatched bases: 0. The CDR3 is 15 residues long. The germline CDR1 and CDR2 sequences are SGDLS and YYNGEE. The CDR3: CASSVLAGGTGELFF. The CDR3 DNA sequence: TGTGCCAGCAGCGTACTAGCGGGGGGCACCGGGGAGCTGTTTTTT.

The J gene is TRBJ2-1, the V gene TRBV7-8; TRBD1 agrees at 9 bases. The CDR3 loop spans 15 amino acids. Germline values: CDR1 SGHVS, CDR2 FQNEAQ. Germline trimming cut 1 base from V and 4 bases from J; bases unmatched to any gene: 2. In nucleotides, the CDR3 is TGTGCCAGCAGCTTAGACAGGGGGCCTTACAATGAGCAGTTCTTC. Translating gives CASSLDRGPYNEQFF.

This chain joins TRBV10-3 and TRBJ1-5; 9 bases match TRBD1. Germline values: CDR1 ENHRY, CDR2 SYGVKD. The V gene end was trimmed by 4 bases and the J gene end by 1 base; junction bases not matched to a gene: 2. This CDR3 has 15 amino acids. CDR3 region: CAISGTGGSNQPQHF. The CDR3 coding sequence is TGTGCCATCAGTGGAACAGGGGGCAGCAATCAGCCCCAGCATTTT.

Written as DNA, the CDR3 is TGTGCCAGCGGGACTAGCGGGAGCCCCCATCAGACCCAGTACTTC. Residues: CASGTSGSPHQTQYF. V gene TRBV11-2 combines with J gene TRBJ2-5; 14 bases map to TRBD2. J was trimmed by 6 bases and V by 8 bases; bases with no gene match: 8. This CDR3 has 15 residues. CDR1 SGHAT and CDR2 FQNNGV come from the germline V gene.

In nucleotides, the CDR3 is TGTGCCAGTAGCCTCGAGTCACAGACACAAGAGACCCAGTACTTC. It translates to CASSLESQTQETQYF. The chain uses TRBV19 and TRBJ2-5, with D hard to call. Germline CDR1 and CDR2: LNHDA and SQIVND (reference sequence). V gave up 6 bases and J gave up 2 bases, with 16 bases separating them. CDR3 length equals 15 residues.

The rearrangement joins TRBV6-5 to TRBJ2-1, with 9 bases fitting TRBD1. Germline V gives CDR1 MNHEY, CDR2 SVGAGI. This CDR3 is 15 amino acids long. V was clipped by 5 bases and J by 5 bases; unmatched bases: 7. The CDR3 nucleotides are TGTGCCAGCAGTACGGACAGGGGATTTGACAATGAGCAGTTCTTC. Encoded protein: CASSTDRGFDNEQFF.

The chain combines TRBV5-5 with TRBJ2-7; tentative D call: TRBD2 (6 bases). Germline CDR1 is SGHKS and CDR2 is YYEKEE (reference sequence). V was clipped by 0 bases and J by 0 bases, with 7 bases between them. The CDR3 runs to 14 residues. CDR3 coding DNA: TGTGCCAGCAGCTTGGGACTAGTCTCCTACGAGCAGTACTTC. It translates to CASSLGLVSYEQYF. Full variable domain (remainder filled in from reference TRBV5-5 and TRBJ2-7): DAGVTQSPTHLIKTRGQQVTLRCSPISGHKSVSWYQQVLGQGPQFIFQYYEKEERGRGNFPDRFSARQFPNYSSELNVNALLLGDSALYLCASSLGLVSYEQYFGPGTRLTVT.

This chain connects TRBV30 to TRBJ1-2; D remains ambiguous. Germline V gene sequence: CDR1 GTSNPN, CDR2 SVGIG (reference sequence). V was pared by 3 bases and J by 1 base, with 12 bases between. This CDR3 region has 14 residues. The CDR3 loop is CAWSDGAVNYGYTF. DNA for the CDR3: TGTGCCTGGAGCGACGGAGCAGTTAACTATGGCTACACCTTC.